This TCR beta chain appears in the sequencing data of a study of blood T cell repertoires in COVID-19. At the level of the study: PBMCs, B-cell-depleted T cells, or T cells provided the cDNA or gDNA that made up the material.

As originally analysed: The authors estimated nucleated cell counts from reference gene primer amplification. Sequenced by immunoSEQ multiplex PCR; TCRdb stores in-frame clones only, minus some. V, J and clone size are taken as reported in that table, and D and trimming were inferred from the DNA itself. This table holds some 20,000 clones, around 87% found once. The CDR3 is made up of 13 amino acids. From germline, CDR1 is SGHRS and CDR2 YFSETQ. V was shortened by 4 bases and J by 4 bases, with 8 bases between the two germline ends. The sequence came from a human donor in a cohort sampled during active COVID-19. The chain links TRBV5-1 to TRBJ1-4, with unresolved D. The sequencing input was peripheral blood. In DNA form, the CDR3 reads TGCGCCAGCAGCGAGGCGGGTAATGAAAAACTGTTTTTT. Protein product: CASSEAGNEKLFF.